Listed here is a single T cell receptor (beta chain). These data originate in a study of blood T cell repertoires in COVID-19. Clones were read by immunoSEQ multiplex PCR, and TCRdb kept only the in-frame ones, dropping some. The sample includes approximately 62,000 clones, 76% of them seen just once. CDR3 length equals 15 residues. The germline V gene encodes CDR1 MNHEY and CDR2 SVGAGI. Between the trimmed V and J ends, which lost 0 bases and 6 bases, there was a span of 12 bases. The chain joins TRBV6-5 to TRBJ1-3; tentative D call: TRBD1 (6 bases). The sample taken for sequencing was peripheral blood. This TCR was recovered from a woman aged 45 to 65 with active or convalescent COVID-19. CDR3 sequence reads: CASSYSIGTLNTIYF. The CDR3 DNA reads TGTGCCAGCAGTTACTCGATAGGGACATTAAACACCATATATTTT.